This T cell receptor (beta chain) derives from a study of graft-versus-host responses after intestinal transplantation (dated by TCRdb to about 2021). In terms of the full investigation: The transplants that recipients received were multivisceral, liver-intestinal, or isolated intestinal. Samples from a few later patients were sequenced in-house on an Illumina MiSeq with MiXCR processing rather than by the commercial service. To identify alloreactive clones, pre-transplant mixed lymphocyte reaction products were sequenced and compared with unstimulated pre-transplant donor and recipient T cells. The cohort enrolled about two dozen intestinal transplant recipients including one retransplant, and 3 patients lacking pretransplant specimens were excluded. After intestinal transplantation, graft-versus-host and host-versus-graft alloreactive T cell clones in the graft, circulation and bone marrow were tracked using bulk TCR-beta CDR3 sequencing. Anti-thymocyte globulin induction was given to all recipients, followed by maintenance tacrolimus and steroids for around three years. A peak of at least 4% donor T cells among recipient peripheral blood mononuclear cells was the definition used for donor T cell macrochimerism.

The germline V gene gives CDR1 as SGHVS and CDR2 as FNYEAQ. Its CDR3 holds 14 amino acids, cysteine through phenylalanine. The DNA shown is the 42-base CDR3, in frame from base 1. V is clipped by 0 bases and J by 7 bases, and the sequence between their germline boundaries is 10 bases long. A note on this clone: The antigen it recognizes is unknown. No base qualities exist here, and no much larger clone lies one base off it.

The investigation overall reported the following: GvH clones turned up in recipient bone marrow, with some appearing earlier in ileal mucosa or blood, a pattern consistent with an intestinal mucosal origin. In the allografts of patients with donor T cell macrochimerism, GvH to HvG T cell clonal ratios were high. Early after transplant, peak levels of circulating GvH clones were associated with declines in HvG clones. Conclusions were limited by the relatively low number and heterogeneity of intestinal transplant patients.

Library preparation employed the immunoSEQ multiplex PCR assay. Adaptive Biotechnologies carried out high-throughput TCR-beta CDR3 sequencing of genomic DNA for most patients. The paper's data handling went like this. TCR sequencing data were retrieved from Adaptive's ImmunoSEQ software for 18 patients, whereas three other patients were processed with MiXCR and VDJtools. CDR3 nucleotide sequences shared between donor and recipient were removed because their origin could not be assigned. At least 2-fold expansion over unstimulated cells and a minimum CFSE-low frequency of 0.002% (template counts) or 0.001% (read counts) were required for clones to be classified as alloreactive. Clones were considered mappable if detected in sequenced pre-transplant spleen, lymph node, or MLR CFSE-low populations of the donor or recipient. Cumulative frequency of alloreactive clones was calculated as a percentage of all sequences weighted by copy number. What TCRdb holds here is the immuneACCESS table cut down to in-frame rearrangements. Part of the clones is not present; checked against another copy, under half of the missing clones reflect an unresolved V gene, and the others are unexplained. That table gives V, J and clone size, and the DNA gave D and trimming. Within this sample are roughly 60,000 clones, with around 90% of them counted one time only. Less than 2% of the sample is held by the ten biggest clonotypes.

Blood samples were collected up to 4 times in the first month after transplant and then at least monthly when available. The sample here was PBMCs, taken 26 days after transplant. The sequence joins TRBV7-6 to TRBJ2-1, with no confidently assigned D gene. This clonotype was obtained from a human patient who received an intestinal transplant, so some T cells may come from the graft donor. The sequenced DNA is TGTGCCAGCAGCTTAGCGTCCGGGTCGAATGAGCAGTTCTTC. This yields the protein CASSLASGSNEQFF.